The 19 T cell receptor beta chains presented below share a single source sample, sequenced in a study of T cell repertoires in cytomegalovirus infection. MiXCR was run by TCRdb on the reads, yielding one entry per CDR3 protein. The table has more than 75,000 distinct CDR3 sequences, approximately 30% seen once. Their recognized antigens are unknown. The material sequenced was CD8+ T cells from cultured PBMCs, taken from culture after CMV antigen stimulation. The receptors originated from a human donor in good health (CMV status not recorded). Some clones in this sample may be carry-over from other donors' samples.

This clonotype was counted between two and nine times. The chain employs TRBV5-1 and TRBJ2-1; D gene ambiguous. Germline lookup yields CDR1 SGHRS and CDR2 YFSETQ. The CDR3 is 16 residues long. V was pared by 5 bases and J by 8 bases, with 23 bases between. The CDR3 loop is CASRIGSVRPLDEQFF. For the CDR3, the DNA is TGCGCCAGCAGGATTGGGTCGGTAAGGCCTTTGGATGAGCAGTTCTTC.

In DNA, the CDR3 is TGTGCCACCAGCAGCACCTTTAGCACAGATACGCAGTATTTT. Amino acids: CATSSTFSTDTQYF. V and J are TRBV15 and TRBJ2-3; D unresolved. The germline CDR1 and CDR2 sequences are LNHNV and YYDKDF (reference sequence). This CDR3 has 14 residues. V lost 3 bases, J lost 0 bases, and 7 bases lay in between.

This clonotype was counted between two and nine times. This chain connects TRBV7-9 to TRBJ1-5; D is possibly TRBD1 (6 bases). The CDR3 consists of 15 residues. Trimming pared 5 bases from V and 3 bases from J, leaving 14 bases between. Germline V gene data show CDR1 as SEHNR and CDR2 as FQNEAQ (reference sequence). CDR3 nucleotide sequence: TGTGCCAGCAGCCCTGCAGGGGCAAACAATCAGCCCCAGCATTTT. It specifies CASSPAGANNQPQHF. The variable domain in full, completed from reference TRBV7-9 and TRBJ1-5, reads DTGVSQNPRHKITKRGQNVTFRCDPISEHNRLYWYRQTLGQGPEFLTYFQNEAQLEKSRLLSDRFSAERPKGSFSTLEIQRTEQGDSAMYLCASSPAGANNQPQHFGDGTRLSIL.

V gene TRBV24-1 combines with J gene TRBJ2-3, with D unresolved. This CDR3 region has 14 residues. CDR1 KGHDR and CDR2 SFDVKD come from the germline V gene. Trimming shortened V by 3 bases and J by 6 bases, and 12 bases separated the two germline ends. The CDR3 region is CATSDHRRPDTQYF. CDR3 nucleotide sequence: TGTGCCACCAGTGATCACAGAAGGCCGGATACGCAGTATTTT.

This clonotype occurred a few times. This chain connects TRBV4-1 to TRBJ1-6, with a weak D call TRBD1 (5 bases). The ends were cut back, 1 base at V and 8 bases at J, with 12 bases in the middle. The CDR3 contains 15 residues. The V gene's germline CDR1 is MGHRA and CDR2 YSYEKL. As DNA, the CDR3 is TGCGCCAGCAGCCAAGTCTTAGGGGAGGATTCACCCCTCCACTTT. Translated, it gives CASSQVLGEDSPLHF.

The chain is built from TRBV4-1 and TRBJ2-7, with a possible D match to TRBD2 (5 bases). Germline CDR1 reads MGHRA; CDR2 reads YSYEKL. The CDR3 is made up of 13 amino acids. The V end lost 1 base, the J end lost 7 bases, and 11 bases lay between the germline ends. The CDR3: CASSQGGGWEQYF. The DNA for the CDR3 is TGCGCCAGCAGCCAAGGAGGCGGGTGGGAGCAGTACTTC.

A single count supports this clonotype. The chain couples TRBV7-4 to TRBJ2-1; the D is unclear. The CDR3 spans 13 residues. CDR1 and CDR2 from the germline V gene are SGHVT and SQSDAQ. Between the trimmed V and J ends, which lost 5 bases and 5 bases, there was a span of 10 bases. CDR3 amino acids: CASSPGWDNEQFF. As DNA, the CDR3 is TGTGCCAGCAGCCCCGGATGGGACAATGAGCAGTTCTTC.

V usage is TRBV14 and J usage is TRBJ1-5; D call uncertain. The length of the CDR3 is 13 residues. The germline V gene has CDR1 SGHDN and CDR2 FVKESK. V was pared by 1 base and J by 7 bases, with 8 bases between. Here the CDR3 DNA reads TGTGCCAGCAGCCAAGGCGGGAACCAGCCCCAGCATTTT. Protein: CASSQGGNQPQHF.

This clonotype was counted only a few times. The chain couples TRBV12-3 or TRBV12-4 to TRBJ2-5; 7 nucleotides match TRBD1. J gave up 4 bases and V 6 bases, and 17 bases lay outside the gene matches. This CDR3 has 17 residues. Written as DNA, the CDR3 is TGTGCCAGCAGCCGCCTCAGACAGGGACCGCTTGGAGAGACCCAGTACTTC. Translated, it gives CASSRLRQGPLGETQYF.

In this sample, this clonotype turned up a few times. This rearrangement joins TRBV6-2 or TRBV6-3 to TRBJ2-6; D might be TRBD1 (5 bases). The CDR3 spans 20 residues. Trimming removed 11 bases from V and 2 bases from J, with 31 bases in between. CDR1 is MNHEY and CDR2 is SVGEGT in the germline V gene. CDR3 bases: TGTGCCGTCCCCTCGCGTTCTGGTGCAGGGATCTTGACTGGGGCCAACGTCCTGACTTTC. Translating gives CAVPSRSGAGILTGANVLTF.

This clonotype was detected a few times. The rearrangement links TRBV27 to TRBJ1-1; maybe TRBD1 (6 bases). Deletions cut 1 base from V and 0 bases from J, with 12 bases between. Germline CDR1 and CDR2: MNHEY and SMNVEV (reference sequence). The CDR3 is made up of 16 amino acids. The DNA for the CDR3 is TGTGCCAGCAGTTTATATCAGGGGTTGCTGAACACTGAAGCTTTCTTT. Amino acid sequence: CASSLYQGLLNTEAFF.

The chain carries TRBV12-3 or TRBV12-4 and TRBJ2-3; weak D call: TRBD2 (6 bases). This CDR3 spans 12 amino acids. Trimming took off 6 bases at V and 8 bases at J, with 12 bases between the two ends. CDR3 sequence (DNA): TGTGCCAGCAGCTGGGACTCTTCTACGCAGTATTTT. This encodes CASSWDSSTQYF.

This chain links TRBV7-6 with TRBJ2-1; 11 nucleotides agree with TRBD2. The CDR3 is 15 amino acids. Trimming took 6 bases from V and 10 from J; bases not matched to a gene: 11. The germline gives CDR1 SGHVS, CDR2 FNYEAQ. The DNA of the CDR3 is TGTGCCAGCAGTTACCTCTTAGCGGGGGGGGGAGAGCAGTTCTTC. Translation: CASSYLLAGGGEQFF.

This clonotype has more than one count but fewer than ten. The chain carries TRBV7-2 and TRBJ1-4, with unresolved D. Germline V gives CDR1 SGHTA, CDR2 FQGNSA. V was clipped by 5 bases and J by 0 bases, with 10 bases between them. The CDR3 has 15 amino acids. CDR3 protein: CASSLSRATNEKLFF. As DNA, the CDR3 is TGTGCCAGCAGCCTATCACGTGCAACTAATGAAAAACTGTTTTTT.

Many counts were recorded for this clonotype. The rearrangement links TRBV7-9 to TRBJ1-1; 8 bases line up with TRBD1. Trimming removed 6 bases from V and 5 bases from J; junction bases left unmatched: 8. CDR1 SEHNR and CDR2 FQNEAQ come from the germline V gene (reference sequence). The CDR3 is made up of 14 amino acids. DNA for the CDR3: TGTGCCAGCAGGGCAGGGGGCGCGTCTACTGAAGCTTTCTTT. Translation: CASRAGGASTEAFF. Full variable domain (remainder filled in from reference TRBV7-9 and TRBJ1-1): DTGVSQNPRHKITKRGQNVTFRCDPISEHNRLYWYRQTLGQGPEFLTYFQNEAQLEKSRLLSDRFSAERPKGSFSTLEIQRTEQGDSAMYLCASRAGGASTEAFFGQGTRLTVV.

Ten or more counts support this clonotype. The rearrangement joins TRBV7-6 to TRBJ2-3; D remains ambiguous. CDR3 length: 15 residues. Trimming removed 2 bases at V and 0 bases at J, with 9 bases between. Germline-derived CDR1 and CDR2 are SGHVS and FNYEAQ. The CDR3 loop is CASSLLGSSTDTQYF. The CDR3 DNA reads as TGTGCCAGCAGCTTACTAGGCAGTAGCACAGATACGCAGTATTTT.

The chain is built from TRBV7-9 and TRBJ1-2; D is undetermined. Germline lookup yields CDR1 SEHNR and CDR2 FQNEAQ (reference sequence). This CDR3 has 14 residues. With 1 base removed from V and 6 bases from J, the gap between germline ends came to 12 bases. The CDR3 sequence is CASSLESGRNGYTF. CDR3 coding DNA: TGTGCCAGCAGCTTAGAATCGGGCAGGAATGGCTACACCTTC. The complete variable domain, with remaining parts taken from reference TRBV7-9 and TRBJ1-2, reads DTGVSQNPRHKITKRGQNVTFRCDPISEHNRLYWYRQTLGQGPEFLTYFQNEAQLEKSRLLSDRFSAERPKGSFSTLEIQRTEQGDSAMYLCASSLESGRNGYTFGSGTRLTVV.

This clonotype was counted ten times or more. The chain employs TRBV7-9 and TRBJ2-7; maybe TRBD1 (6 bases). V was pared by 1 base and J by 0 bases, with 16 bases between. This CDR3 contains 17 residues. The V gene's germline CDR1 is SEHNR and CDR2 FQNEAQ (reference sequence). CDR3 coding DNA: TGTGCCAGCAGCTTAGGAGCTGGGACAAGGTTCTCCTACGAGCAGTACTTC. It is translated as CASSLGAGTRFSYEQYF.

Of note for this clonotype: A much larger clone differs from this one at a single base, so this may be a read error. The V call is TRBV2, the J call TRBJ2-3; D unclear. The germline CDR1 and CDR2 sequences are SNHLY and FYNNEI. This CDR3 is built from 15 residues. Trimming shortened V by 3 bases and J by 3 bases, and 13 bases separated the two germline ends. In DNA form, the CDR3 reads TGTGCCAGCAGTGATCCAGCGAATAGGACAGATACGCAGTATTTT. Residues: CASSDPANRTDTQYF.